Sequencing of this T cell receptor beta chain was carried out in a study of T-cell reconstitution after alpha-beta-depleted transplantation in children. Construction of the TCRbeta library involved unique molecular identifiers. TCRdb re-called the PCR reads with MiXCR, one entry per CDR3 protein. The repertoire holds over 15,000 distinct CDR3 sequences, with over 10% as singletons. General study points: Reportedly, alpha-beta T cells present about two months post-transplant originated from several hundred expanded clones of graft origin. The main origin of T-cell counts and diversity one year after transplant was newly produced T cells. It was surviving recipient T cells and thymic progenitors that gave some patients high TCRbeta diversity at day 60.

CDR1 and CDR2 (germline): DFQATT, SNEGSKA (reference sequence). This CDR3 comprises 15 residues. V lost 3 bases, J lost 0 bases, and 15 bases lay in between. In this sample, this clonotype turned up many times. Its antigen is unidentified. Specimen: PBMCs, mostly from graft donor cells, collected 60 days after TCRalphabeta/CD19-depleted stem cell transplant. The chain has TRBV20-1 and TRBJ2-7; tentatively, D is TRBD2 (6 bases). This clonotype was sampled from a female patient aged 2 to 10 who had a stem cell transplant for congenital amegakaryocytic thrombocytopenia, so the T cells may come from the graft donor. For the CDR3, the DNA is TGCAGTGCTAGGACCCTAGCGAGAAGCTCCTACGAGCAGTACTTC. It codes for CSARTLARSSYEQYF.